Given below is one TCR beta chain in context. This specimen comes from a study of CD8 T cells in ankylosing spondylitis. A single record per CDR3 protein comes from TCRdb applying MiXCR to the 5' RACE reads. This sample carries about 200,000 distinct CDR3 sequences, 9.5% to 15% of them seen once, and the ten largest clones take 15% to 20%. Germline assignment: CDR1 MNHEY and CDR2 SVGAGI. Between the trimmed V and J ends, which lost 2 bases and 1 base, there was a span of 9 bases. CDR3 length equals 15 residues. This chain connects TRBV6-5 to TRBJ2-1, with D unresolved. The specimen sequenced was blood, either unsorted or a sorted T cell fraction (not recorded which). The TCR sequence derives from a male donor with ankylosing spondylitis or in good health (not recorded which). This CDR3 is CASSYAAGSYNEQFF. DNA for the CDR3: TGTGCCAGCAGTTACGCGGCTGGGTCCTACAATGAGCAGTTCTTC.